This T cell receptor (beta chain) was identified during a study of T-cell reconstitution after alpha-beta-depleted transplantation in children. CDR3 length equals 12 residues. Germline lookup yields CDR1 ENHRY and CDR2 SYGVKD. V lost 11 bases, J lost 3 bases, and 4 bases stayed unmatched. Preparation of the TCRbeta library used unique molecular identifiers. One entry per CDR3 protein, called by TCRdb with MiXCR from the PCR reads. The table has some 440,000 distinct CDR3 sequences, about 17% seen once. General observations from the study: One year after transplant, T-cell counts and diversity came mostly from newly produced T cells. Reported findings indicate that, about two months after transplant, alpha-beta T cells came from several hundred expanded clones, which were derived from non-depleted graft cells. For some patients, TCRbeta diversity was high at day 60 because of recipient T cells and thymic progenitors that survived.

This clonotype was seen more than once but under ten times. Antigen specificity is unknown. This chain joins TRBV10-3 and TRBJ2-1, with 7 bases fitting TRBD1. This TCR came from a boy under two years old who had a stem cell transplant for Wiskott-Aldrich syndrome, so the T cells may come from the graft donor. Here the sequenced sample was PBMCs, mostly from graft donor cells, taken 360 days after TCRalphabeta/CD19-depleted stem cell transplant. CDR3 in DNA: TGTGCCGTCGGACAGGTCTACAATGAGCAGTTCTTC. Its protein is CAVGQVYNEQFF.